This T cell receptor (beta chain) was documented in a study of T-cell reconstitution after alpha-beta-depleted transplantation in children. Worth noting for this clonotype: Antigen: not known.

The library targeted TCRbeta and was prepared with unique molecular identifiers. TCRdb used MiXCR to reprocess the PCR reads, holding one entry per CDR3 protein. The sample has some 600,000 distinct CDR3 sequences, 10% to 15% seen once; the top ten hold around 2.2%. V shed 0 bases and J shed 5 bases, with 18 bases lying between them. CDR3 size: 17 residues. Per germline, CDR1 LGHNA and CDR2 YSLEER. Study-level findings and limits: It was surviving recipient T cells and thymic progenitors that gave some patients high TCRbeta diversity at day 60. Once a year had passed after transplant, T-cell counts and diversity came mostly from newly produced T cells. After transplant, at about two months, alpha-beta T cells were reportedly derived from several hundred expanded graft clones.

The clonotype was recovered from a male patient between 5 and 17 years old who had a stem cell transplant for acute myeloid leukemia, so the T cells may come from the graft donor. The material sequenced was PBMCs, mostly from graft donor cells, taken 360 days after TCRalphabeta/CD19-depleted stem cell transplant. The chain joins TRBV4-3 to TRBJ2-3, with a weak D call TRBD1 (6 bases). CDR3 coding DNA: TGCGCCAGCAGCCAAGAAGGGGGAACACTGCTGGGAGATACGCAGTATTTT. Its translation: CASSQEGGTLLGDTQYF.